What follows are 25 T cell receptor beta chains derived from one specimen sequenced in a study of human T cells and chemical hapten exposure. Time point meaning: patch test 3, about 24 weeks after DPC sensitization. Described treatment: therapeutic diphenylcyclopropenone sensitization with weekly scalp DPC. TCRdb re-derived calls from the RACE reads in MiXCR, one entry per CDR3 protein. The table lists 50,000 to 70,000 distinct CDR3 sequences, roughly 12% of them singletons. The source was whole blood, collected in connection with sensitization to the hapten diphenylcyclopropenone (DPC). These receptors all stem from a man aged 30 to 39 with alopecia areata. Some clones in this sample may be carry-over from other donors' samples.

This clonotype was found a few times. The chain couples TRBV6-2 or TRBV6-3 to TRBJ2-7; D possibly corresponds to TRBD2 (5 bases). Trimming stripped 6 bases from V and 7 bases from J, with 13 bases between. Germline values: CDR1 MNHEY, CDR2 SVGEGT. The CDR3 covers 12 residues. This CDR3 reads CASSQRQVEQYF. CDR3 in DNA: TGTGCCAGCAGCCAGCGGCAAGTTGAGCAGTACTTC.

V is TRBV24-1 and J is TRBJ1-1, with 7 bases lining up with TRBD1. Germline CDR1 and CDR2: KGHDR and SFDVKD. After removal of 4 bases from V and 3 bases from J, the junction contained 13 bases not matched to a gene. This CDR3 contains 17 residues. The CDR3 DNA reads as TGTGCCACCAGTGACTCTCCGGGACAGCAGTCTTACACTGAAGCTTTCTTT. This gives the protein CATSDSPGQQSYTEAFF.

V gene TRBV19 combines with J gene TRBJ1-2; no clear D. Trimming took off 2 bases at V and 3 bases at J, with 10 bases between the two ends. The germline CDR1 and CDR2 sequences are LNHDA and SQIVND (reference sequence). The CDR3 spans 14 residues. In DNA, the CDR3 is TGTGCCAGTAGTATACGGCGGATTGACTATGGCTACACCTTC. Protein: CASSIRRIDYGYTF.

This clonotype was seen many times. The chain uses TRBV7-9 and TRBJ1-1, with D tentatively TRBD1 (5 bases). CDR3 size: 13 residues. Germline V gene lookup returns CDR1 SEHNR and CDR2 FQNEAQ (reference sequence). V was trimmed by 5 bases and J by 6 bases, leaving 13 bases between them. CDR3 loop: CASSTAGGSEAFF. Written as DNA, the CDR3 is TGTGCCAGCAGCACAGCGGGGGGATCTGAAGCTTTCTTT.

This clonotype was observed at least ten times. The chain combines TRBV18 with TRBJ2-3; D is tentatively TRBD1 or TRBD2 (5 bases each). V was shortened by 4 bases and J by 4 bases, with 15 bases between the two germline ends. Germline V gives CDR1 KGHSH, CDR2 LQKENI. The CDR3 is made up of 15 amino acids. In nucleotides, the CDR3 is TGTGCCAGCTCACTCAAGGGGACGGTGGCAGATACGCAGTATTTT. Its protein is CASSLKGTVADTQYF. Looking up the rest from reference TRBV18 and TRBJ2-3 gives the full variable domain: NAGVMQNPRHLVRRRGQEARLRCSPMKGHSHVYWYRQLPEEGLKFMVYLQKENIIDESGMPKERFSAEFPKEGPSILRIQQVVRGDSAAYFCASSLKGTVADTQYFGPGTRLTVL.

This clonotype was seen repeatedly, ten times or more. This rearrangement joins TRBV4-2 to TRBJ2-1; D remains ambiguous. CDR1 and CDR2 from the germline V gene are LGHNA and YNFKEQ. This CDR3 is 14 amino acids long. Trimming pared 0 bases from V and 7 bases from J, leaving 10 bases between. In DNA, the CDR3 is TGTGCCAGCAGCCAAGATACCAGGCCGAATGAGCAGTTCTTC. This encodes CASSQDTRPNEQFF.

In its sample, this clonotype was seen many times. This chain joins TRBV2 and TRBJ1-2; 8 nucleotides agree with TRBD1. The CDR3 is made up of 15 amino acids. In germline, CDR1 is SNHLY, CDR2 FYNNEI. The V segment lost 5 bases and the J segment 0 bases; nucleotides outside the gene matches: 5. CDR3 sequence (DNA): TGTGCCAGCAGTACGGACAGGGCCGCTAACTATGGCTACACCTTC. Its translation: CASSTDRAANYGYTF.

The chain has TRBV3-1 and TRBJ2-4; tentatively, D is TRBD1 (6 bases). From germline, CDR1 is LGHDT and CDR2 YNNKEL (reference sequence). V lost 4 bases and J lost 0, with 13 bases in between. The CDR3 is made up of 16 amino acids. The CDR3 spells CASSLGTSRAKNIQYF. CDR3 nucleotides: TGTGCCAGCAGCCTGGGGACATCCCGAGCCAAAAACATTCAGTACTTC.

The chain carries TRBV10-3 and TRBJ2-2; 8 positions match TRBD2. Per the germline V gene, CDR1 is ENHRY and CDR2 is SYGVKD. This CDR3 comprises 12 residues. V trimming: 9 bases; J trimming: 10 bases; junction bases outside the gene matches: 7. CDR3: CAIRPGGEELFF. The CDR3 DNA reads as TGTGCCATAAGGCCGGGAGGGGAGGAGCTGTTTTTT.

This clonotype was seen a few times. The chain has TRBV29-1 and TRBJ2-7, with TRBD1 matching 7 bases. This CDR3 spans 13 amino acids. V was pared by 4 bases and J by 3 bases, with 6 bases of the junction left unmatched. Germline assignment: CDR1 SQVTM and CDR2 ANQGSEA. The CDR3 loop reads CSVGGTADYEQYF. DNA for the CDR3: TGCAGCGTTGGAGGGACAGCCGACTACGAGCAGTACTTC.

The chain recombines TRBV7-2 with TRBJ2-7, with TRBD2 matching 10 bases. CDR3 length: 16 residues. The V segment lost 5 bases and the J segment 3 bases; nucleotides outside the gene matches: 10. Germline-derived CDR1 and CDR2 are SGHTA and FQGNSA. In DNA form, the CDR3 reads TGTGCCAGCAGCCTTCTAGCGGGGGCCGGTTACTACGAGCAGTACTTC. It encodes CASSLLAGAGYYEQYF.

Only a few counts were recorded for this clonotype. The chain uses TRBV7-9 and TRBJ1-6, with 8 bases lining up with TRBD1. This CDR3 contains 18 residues. Germline CDR1 SEHNR, CDR2 FQNEAQ (reference sequence). Germline trimming cut 6 bases from V and 0 bases from J; bases unmatched to any gene: 10. This CDR3 reads CASSPRTGNLSYNSPLHF. The DNA for the CDR3 is TGTGCCAGCAGTCCAAGGACAGGGAACCTCTCCTATAATTCACCCCTCCACTTT.

There are many counts of this clonotype. This chain connects TRBV5-1 to TRBJ2-3, with unresolved D. The germline V and J ends were trimmed by 0 bases and 4 bases, with 3 bases remaining between them. CDR3 length: 12 residues. The germline V gene has CDR1 SGHRS and CDR2 YFSETQ. The DNA of the CDR3 is TGCGCCAGCAGCTTGGCCCCAGATACGCAGTATTTT. Protein: CASSLAPDTQYF.

The rearrangement uses TRBV5-1 and TRBJ1-4; TRBD1 might be the D (6 bases). This CDR3 has 13 residues. Trimming took 7 bases from V and 7 from J, leaving 14 bases between them. Germline CDR1 is SGHRS and CDR2 is YFSETQ. The CDR3 reads CASGEGGSEKLFF. CDR3 bases: TGCGCCAGCGGAGAGGGGGGGTCTGAAAAACTGTTTTTT.

The chain links TRBV12-3 or TRBV12-4 to TRBJ1-2; no clear D gene. V lost 3 bases to trimming and J lost 8 bases, with 10 bases between them. This CDR3 is 12 amino acids long. The DNA for the CDR3 is TGTGCCAGCAGTTTGATCGGATTCGGCTACACCTTC. Amino acid sequence: CASSLIGFGYTF.

Ten or more counts support this clonotype. The V and J genes are TRBV27 and TRBJ1-6, with unresolved D. Germline V gene sequence: CDR1 MNHEY, CDR2 SMNVEV (reference sequence). CDR3 size: 15 residues. Trimming shortened V by 0 bases and J by 10 bases, and 13 bases separated the two germline ends. The CDR3: CASSLSYAGRSPLHF. DNA for the CDR3: TGTGCCAGCAGTTTATCGTATGCGGGGAGATCACCCCTCCACTTT.

This clonotype was detected only a few times. The rearrangement joins TRBV18 to TRBJ1-5, with TRBD1 matching over 8 bases. This CDR3 spans 18 amino acids. Trimming took 3 bases from V and 1 from J; bases not matched to a gene: 11. The germline CDR1 and CDR2 sequences are KGHSH and LQKENI. This chain's CDR3 is CASSPQRTGTGSNQPQHF. CDR3 in DNA: TGTGCCAGCTCACCCCAAAGGACAGGGACTGGGAGCAATCAGCCCCAGCATTTT.

The V gene is TRBV2, the J gene TRBJ1-1; unclear D gene. V gave up 7 bases and J gave up 4 bases, with 19 bases separating them. The V gene's germline CDR1 is SNHLY and CDR2 FYNNEI. CDR3 length: 15 amino acids. This CDR3 reads CASTPPMARGTEAFF. The CDR3 DNA reads as TGTGCCAGCACCCCGCCGATGGCGCGGGGCACTGAAGCTTTCTTT.

The rearrangement links TRBV2 to TRBJ1-6, with 9 bases identical to TRBD1. V shed 5 bases and J 10 bases; nucleotides not matched to a gene: 6. CDR1 and CDR2 (germline): SNHLY, FYNNEI. This CDR3 is 14 amino acids long. In DNA, the CDR3 is TGTGCCAGCAGTTTCGGACAGGGGTGGTCACCCCTCCACTTT. Its protein product is CASSFGQGWSPLHF.

This clonotype was counted many times. The CDR3 DNA follows: TGTGCCATCAGTGAACAGCCCAGCTTAGCCAAAAACATTCAGTACTTC. It specifies CAISEQPSLAKNIQYF. The chain uses TRBV10-3 and TRBJ2-4, with D hard to call. Trimming stripped 3 bases from V and 0 bases from J, with 12 bases between. Germline CDR1 reads ENHRY; CDR2 reads SYGVKD. The CDR3 is 16 amino acids.

This clonotype was seen at least ten times. The rearrangement joins TRBV6-5 to TRBJ2-7; unclear D gene. Trimming pared 4 bases from V and 7 bases from J, leaving 20 bases between. The germline V gene has CDR1 MNHEY and CDR2 SVGAGI. The CDR3 is 15 residues long. In DNA form, the CDR3 reads TGTGCCAGCAGTTCTCCCGGACGGCCCACCGGGGAGCAGTACTTC. This sequence encodes CASSSPGRPTGEQYF.

This clonotype appeared a few times. This chain uses TRBV9 with TRBJ1-3, with D possibly being TRBD1 (5 bases). The CDR3 contains 16 residues. Trimming took off 6 bases at V and 0 bases at J, with 16 bases between the two ends. Germline loops: CDR1 SGDLS, CDR2 YYNGEE. The CDR3 DNA sequence: TGTGCCAGCACCAGGGCTGGTTCTATCTCTGGAAACACCATATATTTT. Protein sequence: CASTRAGSISGNTIYF.

In this sample, this clonotype turned up many times. The chain uses TRBV5-4 and TRBJ1-1; D perhaps matches TRBD1 (5 bases). The V gene lost 3 bases and the J gene lost 4 bases, with 22 bases spanning the gap. The CDR3 covers 17 residues. Germline V gene sequence: CDR1 SGHNT, CDR2 YYREEE (reference sequence). CDR3: CASSSAERRTRGTEAFF. The CDR3 nucleotides are TGTGCCAGCAGCTCCGCGGAAAGACGAACAAGGGGCACTGAAGCTTTCTTT.

This clonotype was recorded many times. This chain connects TRBV5-1 to TRBJ2-5; a possible D gene is TRBD2 (6 bases). CDR1 is SGHRS and CDR2 is YFSETQ in the germline V gene. This CDR3 is built from 14 residues. Trimming took off 0 bases at V and 3 bases at J, with 9 bases between the two ends. CDR3 region: CASSLGWGEETQYF. The DNA of the CDR3 is TGCGCCAGCAGCTTGGGATGGGGGGAAGAGACCCAGTACTTC.

CDR3 amino acids: CAWNTDATDKHGYTF. The CDR3 nucleotides read TGTGCCTGGAATACTGACGCGACAGATAAGCACGGCTACACCTTC. This chain joins TRBV30 and TRBJ1-2, with a possible D match to TRBD1 (5 bases). This CDR3 comprises 15 residues. The ends were cut back, 4 bases at V and 8 bases at J, with 23 bases in the middle. Germline assignment: CDR1 GTSNPN and CDR2 SVGIG (reference sequence).